The clone carrying this T cell receptor (beta chain) has ten or more counts. TCRdb passed the reads through MiXCR, listing each CDR3 protein once. This table holds about 530,000 distinct CDR3 sequences, about 26% found once. This sample stems from a study of T cell repertoires in cytomegalovirus infection. There are 14 residues in the CDR3. Germline CDR1 MDHEN, CDR2 SYDVKM. Trimming left V 4 bases short and J 6 bases short, with 15 bases between. V and J are TRBV28 and TRBJ1-2, with D perhaps TRBD1 (6 bases). Sequenced: PBMCs. The sequence was collected from a human donor in good health (CMV status not recorded). Some clones in this sample may be carry-over from other donors' samples. CDR3 coding DNA: TGTGCCAGCAGTTATCCCAGGGGAAGGGATGGCTACACCTTC. It translates to CASSYPRGRDGYTF.